A single sample gave rise to the 4 T cell receptor beta chains below, sequenced in a study of blood T cell repertoires in COVID-19. Produced via immunoSEQ multiplex PCR; TCRdb's table is partial and in-frame only. Of fewer than 250,000 clones in the sample, roughly four fifths were seen once. The sequencing input was peripheral blood. The origin of the receptors is a woman aged 70-85 years with acute or convalescent COVID-19.

This clone has just a few counts. The V gene is TRBV7-9, the J gene TRBJ2-5, with D possibly being TRBD1 (8 bases). Per the germline V gene, CDR1 is SEHNR and CDR2 is FQNEAQ (reference sequence). Trimming removed 5 bases from V and 4 bases from J, with 17 bases in between. This CDR3 contains 15 residues. The CDR3 nucleotides read TGTGCCAGCAGCCCTCCTTACAGGGGGGGAGAGACCCAGTACTTC. It specifies CASSPPYRGGETQYF.

This clone was found a few times. The chain carries TRBV19 and TRBJ1-5, with a tentative D call TRBD1 (5 bases). This CDR3 contains 17 residues. CDR1 LNHDA and CDR2 SQIVND come from the germline V gene (reference sequence). V gave up 3 bases and J gave up 0 bases, with 15 bases separating them. The CDR3 sequence is CASSIGVRDYSNQPQHF. The CDR3 coding sequence is TGTGCCAGTAGTATTGGGGTTCGGGACTATAGCAATCAGCCCCAGCATTTT.

V usage is TRBV7-9 and J usage is TRBJ1-2, with 9 positions matching TRBD1. Germline CDR1 is SEHNR and CDR2 is FQNEAQ (reference sequence). This CDR3 comprises 18 residues. Trimming cost V 4 bases and J 2 bases; bases outside gene matches: 14. CDR3 residues: CASSSLSRDREGNYGYTF. The CDR3, as DNA: TGTGCCAGCAGCTCTCTGTCCCGGGACAGGGAAGGAAACTATGGCTACACCTTC.

J is TRBJ1-5 and V is TRBV28; D might be TRBD1 (5 bases). Germline CDR1 and CDR2: MDHEN and SYDVKM. Trimming took 5 bases from V and 0 from J, leaving 17 bases between them. The CDR3 has 17 residues. The CDR3 region has the DNA TGTGCCAGCAGTGTAACAGGTGTAGTTTATAGCAATCAGCCCCAGCATTTT. This sequence encodes CASSVTGVVYSNQPQHF.